One sample yielded the 29 T cell receptor beta chains listed below, sequenced in a study of T cell changes during pregnancy in multiple sclerosis. The table came from immunoSEQ multiplex PCR; TCRdb's copy has only in-frame clones and leaves some out. Here the sample spans approximately 70,000 clones, about nine tenths being singletons. The sequencing used CD4+ T cells from peripheral blood mononuclear cells, collected before pregnancy. The receptor set was obtained from a female donor with multiple sclerosis, enrolled in a pregnancy study.

This clone was counted a few times. This chain links TRBV28 with TRBJ2-5, with D possibly matching TRBD2 (5 bases). The CDR3 runs 14 residues. V was shortened by 6 bases and J by 4 bases, with 15 bases between the two germline ends. The germline V gene encodes CDR1 MDHEN and CDR2 SYDVKM. CDR3 coding DNA: TGTGCCAGCAGCCCGACACGAGGAGGAGAGACCCAGTACTTC. Protein product: CASSPTRGGETQYF.

The V and J genes are TRBV18 and TRBJ2-5, with no clear D. CDR1 KGHSH and CDR2 LQKENI come from the germline V gene. CDR3 length equals 13 residues. V was shortened by 2 bases and J by 4 bases, with 8 bases between the two germline ends. The CDR3 bases are TGTGCCAGCTCACCAATCACTACAGAGACCCAGTACTTC. It codes for CASSPITTETQYF.

The genes are TRBV13 and TRBJ2-1; tentatively, D is TRBD2 (6 bases). The CDR3 consists of 14 residues. V was pared by 7 bases and J by 12 bases, with 22 bases between. Germline V CDR1 and CDR2: PRHDT, FYEKMQ (reference sequence). CDR3 in amino acids: CASKVAGLGSGQFF. In DNA form, the CDR3 reads TGTGCCAGCAAGGTCGCGGGGTTGGGTTCTGGGCAGTTCTTC. The variable domain in full, completed from reference TRBV13 and TRBJ2-1, reads AAGVIQSPRHLIKEKRETATLKCYPIPRHDTVYWYQQGPGQDPQFLISFYEKMQSDKGSIPDRFSAQQFSDYHSELNMSSLELGDSALYFCASKVAGLGSGQFFGPGTRLTVL.

The chain is built from TRBV30 and TRBJ1-4; D might be TRBD1 (5 bases). CDR3 size: 15 residues. The V gene's germline CDR1 is GTSNPN and CDR2 SVGIG (reference sequence). The ends were cut back, 0 bases at V and 7 bases at J, with 15 bases in the middle. The CDR3 loop reads CAWSVFWGDVEKLFF. CDR3 bases: TGTGCCTGGAGTGTTTTTTGGGGGGATGTTGAAAAACTGTTTTTT.

This clone was counted between two and nine times. V gene TRBV29-1 combines with J gene TRBJ1-2, with D hard to call. V lost 2 bases and J 4 bases, leaving 11 bases between the germline ends. CDR1 is SQVTM and CDR2 is ANQGSEA in the germline V gene. The CDR3 extends over 13 amino acids. The CDR3 coding sequence is TGCAGCGTTGAACGCGGAAACATCTATGGCTACACCTTC. This encodes CSVERGNIYGYTF.

This sequence joins TRBV15 and TRBJ1-5; 7 bases map to TRBD1. The CDR3 totals 14 residues. With 3 bases clipped from V and 4 bases from J, the junction kept 3 bases outside the gene matches. CDR1 and CDR2 (germline): LNHNV, YYDKDF (reference sequence). In DNA, the CDR3 is TGTGCCACCAGCAGTGGGGACAGTAATCAGCCCCAGCATTTT. This gives the protein CATSSGDSNQPQHF.

The J gene is TRBJ1-4, the V gene TRBV7-9, with a tentative D call TRBD1 (5 bases). Germline loops: CDR1 SEHNR, CDR2 FQNEAQ (reference sequence). The CDR3 spans 14 residues. V dropped 1 base and J dropped 7 bases, with 10 bases sitting between them. In DNA form, the CDR3 reads TGTGCCAGCAGCTTAGTTGTGACAGCTGAAAAACTGTTTTTT. This gives the protein CASSLVVTAEKLFF.

The genes are TRBV7-9 and TRBJ1-5; TRBD1 aligns across 7 bases. This CDR3 contains 13 residues. V was clipped by 8 bases and J by 4 bases; unmatched bases: 5. Germline V lookup: CDR1 SEHNR, CDR2 FQNEAQ (reference sequence). The CDR3 loop reads CASSKQGNQPQHF. The CDR3 DNA reads as TGTGCCAGCTCTAAACAGGGGAATCAGCCCCAGCATTTT.

V and J are TRBV11-1 and TRBJ2-2; the D gene is possibly TRBD2 (5 bases). V was cut by 8 bases and J by 0 bases, with 10 bases left in between. The CDR3 length is 14 residues. Germline-derived CDR1 and CDR2 are SGHAT and FQDESV (reference sequence). This CDR3 is CASSELANTGELFF. DNA for the CDR3: TGTGCCAGCTCGGAACTAGCGAACACCGGGGAGCTGTTTTTT.

The chain has TRBV6-6 and TRBJ1-5; a weak D match, TRBD1 (6 bases). Trimming pared 4 bases from V and 5 bases from J, leaving 12 bases between. The CDR3 runs 14 residues. CDR1 and CDR2 from the germline V gene are MNHNY and SVGAGI (reference sequence). DNA for the CDR3: TGTGCCAGCAGTTCGGGACAAACTTATCAGCCCCAGCATTTT. Protein product: CASSSGQTYQPQHF.

V gene TRBV15 combines with J gene TRBJ1-2, with D perhaps matching TRBD1 (5 bases). The V end lost 1 base, the J end lost 4 bases, and 16 bases lay between the germline ends. The CDR3 is 16 amino acids. Germline CDR1 reads LNHNV; CDR2 reads YYDKDF (reference sequence). The CDR3 sequence: CATSRVSGVGTYGYTF. The DNA of the CDR3 is TGTGCCACCAGCAGAGTCTCGGGGGTAGGCACCTATGGCTACACCTTC.

In the case of this clone: One end of the junction does not line up with germline, which may come from a read error. This chain links TRBV7-7 with TRBJ2-2; a weak D match, TRBD1 (6 bases). CDR1 is SSHAT and CDR2 is FNYEAQ in the germline V gene (reference sequence). The CDR3 totals 18 residues. The CDR3 is CASSSRLQGHLNTGELFF. The CDR3 DNA sequence: TGTGCTAGCAGCAGCCGGCTACAGGGACACTTGAACACCGGGGAGCTGTTTTTT.

This chain joins TRBV7-3 and TRBJ1-3, with 7 nucleotides matching TRBD1. CDR1 and CDR2 (germline): SGHTA, FQGTGA. Losses at the gene ends were 2 bases for V and 4 bases for J; bases not matched to a gene: 5. The CDR3 has 15 amino acids. The CDR3 protein is CASSLHDRAGNTIYF. CDR3 nucleotides: TGTGCCAGCAGCTTACACGACAGGGCAGGAAACACCATATATTTT.

The chain couples TRBV18 to TRBJ2-1, with D perhaps TRBD1 (6 bases). V lost 2 bases and J lost 16, with 15 bases in between. The CDR3 covers 12 residues. Germline V lookup: CDR1 KGHSH, CDR2 LQKENI. This CDR3 reads CASSPYPGHCFF. The DNA of the CDR3 is TGTGCCAGCTCACCATACCCGGGACATTGTTTCTTC.

CDR3 DNA sequence: TGTGCCAGCAGCATAACTAGCGCCAATGAGCAGTTCTTC. It encodes CASSITSANEQFF. This rearrangement joins TRBV7-2 to TRBJ2-1, with 7 bases lining up with TRBD2. This CDR3 comprises 13 residues. Trimming at V came to 5 bases and at J to 6 bases, leaving 4 bases not matched to a gene. The germline gives CDR1 SGHTA, CDR2 FQGNSA.

The V and J genes are TRBV19 and TRBJ1-2; a possible D gene is TRBD1 (6 bases). V was pared by 4 bases and J by 4 bases, with 13 bases between. Germline V gene data show CDR1 as LNHDA and CDR2 as SQIVND (reference sequence). The CDR3 is made up of 14 amino acids. In DNA, the CDR3 is TGTGCCAGTAGTACGTACAGGGAAGGCTATGGCTACACCTTC. It is translated as CASSTYREGYGYTF.

This clone was recorded once. The chain employs TRBV15 and TRBJ1-2; D not resolved. Germline CDR1 and CDR2: LNHNV and YYDKDF (reference sequence). CDR3 length: 13 amino acids. Trimming took off 0 bases at V and 5 bases at J, with 7 bases between the two ends. For the CDR3, the DNA is TGTGCCACCAGCAGAGATTTTCAGTATGGCTACACCTTC. Translated, it gives CATSRDFQYGYTF.

The chain employs TRBV6-1 and TRBJ2-1; maybe TRBD1 (6 bases). In germline, CDR1 is MNHNS, CDR2 SASEGT. The CDR3 is made up of 13 amino acids. Trimming took 6 bases from V and 9 from J, leaving 15 bases between them. Here the CDR3 reads CASSPTGSGEQFF. CDR3 DNA sequence: TGTGCCAGCAGCCCTACAGGGTCGGGTGAGCAGTTCTTC.

The V gene is TRBV7-9, the J gene TRBJ1-1, with D unclear. The CDR3 has 13 amino acids. Germline CDR1 reads SEHNR; CDR2 reads FQNEAQ (reference sequence). Trimming removed 5 bases at V and 7 bases at J, with 14 bases between. As DNA, the CDR3 is TGTGCCAGCAGCCGGGCGGGCGGTCTTGAAGCTTTCTTT. It specifies CASSRAGGLEAFF.

This chain connects TRBV9 to TRBJ2-1; 7 bases match TRBD1. The ends lost 5 bases at V and 8 bases at J; junction bases unmatched: 13. CDR1 is SGDLS, CDR2 YYNGEE, per germline. The CDR3 is 15 residues long. The CDR3 sequence is CASSRQGEGYHEQFF. CDR3 sequence (DNA): TGTGCCAGCAGTCGACAGGGCGAAGGGTACCATGAGCAGTTCTTC. Drawing the rest from reference TRBV9 and TRBJ2-1, the complete variable domain is DSGVTQTPKHLITATGQRVTLRCSPRSGDLSVYWYQQSLDQGLQFLIQYYNGEERAKGNILERFSAQQFPDLHSELNLSSLELGDSALYFCASSRQGEGYHEQFFGPGTRLTVL.

This clone was detected a few times. The chain couples TRBV27 to TRBJ1-6; the D is unclear. Trimming removed 5 bases at V and 1 base at J, with 15 bases between. This CDR3 has 17 amino acids. Per the germline V gene, CDR1 is MNHEY and CDR2 is SMNVEV (reference sequence). Written as DNA, the CDR3 is TGTGCCAGCAGTACTCTGACTGAGTGGTCCTATAATTCACCCCTCCACTTT. Its translation: CASSTLTEWSYNSPLHF.

The V call is TRBV10-3, the J call TRBJ2-3; weak D call: TRBD2 (5 bases). The V end lost 8 bases, the J end lost 1 base, and 10 bases lay between the germline ends. Germline V CDR1 and CDR2: ENHRY, SYGVKD. This CDR3 spans 13 amino acids. The CDR3 loop reads CAIEAGGTDTQYF. For the CDR3, the DNA is TGTGCCATCGAGGCGGGCGGCACAGATACGCAGTATTTT.

The chain has TRBV5-1 and TRBJ1-2, with a possible D match to TRBD1 (6 bases). CDR3 length: 13 residues. Germline values: CDR1 SGHRS, CDR2 YFSETQ. The ends were cut back, 4 bases at V and 7 bases at J, with 14 bases in the middle. The CDR3 DNA reads as TGCGCCAGCAGCCCAACCCGACAGGTTGGCTACACCTTC. As protein: CASSPTRQVGYTF.

The rearrangement uses TRBV11-3 and TRBJ2-3; the match to TRBD1 covers 7 bases. The trim removed 5 bases at V and 1 base at J, leaving 3 bases unmatched. This CDR3 has 14 amino acids. In germline, CDR1 is SGHNT, CDR2 YENEEA. CDR3 nucleotides: TGTGCCAGCAGCCTTGGACAGGGCACAGATACGCAGTATTTT. Its translation is CASSLGQGTDTQYF.

The chain recombines TRBV5-1 with TRBJ2-2, with D possibly TRBD2 on 5 matching bases. The CDR3 totals 15 residues. The V end was cut by 0 bases, the J end by 1 base, with 7 bases between. Germline V CDR1 and CDR2: SGHRS, YFSETQ. In nucleotides, the CDR3 is TGCGCCAGCAGCTTGGGCCGGGGGAACACCGGGGAGCTGTTTTTT. It is translated as CASSLGRGNTGELFF. Full variable domain (rest looked up from reference TRBV5-1 and TRBJ2-2): KAGVTQTPRYLIKTRGQQVTLSCSPISGHRSVSWYQQTPGQGLQFLFEYFSETQRNKGNFPGRFSGRQFSNSRSEMNVSTLELGDSALYLCASSLGRGNTGELFFGEGSRLTVL.

The chain has TRBV21-1 and TRBJ2-2; the table's TRBD1 call for D was not verified on the DNA. TRBV21-1 counts as a pseudogene. CDR3 size: 17 residues. CDR3 in amino acids: CASSKAWQQAVTGELFF. The DNA for the CDR3 is TGTGCCAGCAGCAAGGCGTGGCAACAGGCGGTCACCGGGGAGCTGTTTTTT.

The rearrangement uses TRBV28 and TRBJ1-4; the match to TRBD1 covers 9 bases. Germline V gene data show CDR1 as MDHEN and CDR2 as SYDVKM. CDR3 size: 14 residues. J lost 3 bases, V lost 6 bases, and 2 bases had no gene match. CDR3 protein: CASSWTGANEKLFF. The CDR3 DNA reads TGTGCCAGCAGCTGGACAGGGGCTAATGAAAAACTGTTTTTT.

This clone showed up just a few times. V and J are TRBV5-4 and TRBJ1-1; 8 bases map to TRBD1. Germline V gives CDR1 SGHNT, CDR2 YYREEE (reference sequence). J gave up 2 bases and V 5 bases, and 5 bases lay outside the gene matches. This CDR3 is 14 amino acids long. In nucleotides, the CDR3 is TGTGCCAGCAGACAGGGGGGGACTAACACTGAAGCTTTCTTT. Its translation: CASRQGGTNTEAFF.

This chain uses TRBV21-1 with TRBJ1-4. TRBV21-1 represents a pseudogene. This CDR3 has 13 residues. Here the CDR3 DNA reads TGTGCCAGCGAGAGGGCCTCTAATGAAAAACTGTTTTTT. Protein: CASERASNEKLFF.